This T cell receptor (beta chain) was recorded in a study of blood T cell repertoires in COVID-19. Study background: Donors in the United States, Italy and Spain gave samples during acute or convalescent COVID-19.

There are 15 residues in the CDR3. Germline loops: CDR1 SEHNR, CDR2 FQNEAQ (reference sequence). With 1 base clipped from V and 6 bases from J, the junction kept 8 bases outside the gene matches. In terms of age and location, participants ranged from roughly 18 to 90 years and lived in fewer than 30 US areas. Cohorts were assigned according to the clinical history that participants reported. Original analysis: Amplification with reference gene primers provided the estimates of nucleated cell counts. Assay used: immunoSEQ multiplex PCR; TCRdb lists only in-frame clones, some missing. The V and J calls and clone size are taken from that table; D and trimming were inferred from the DNA. The sample includes roughly 230,000 clones, over 85% seen only once; the top ten take around 3.7%.

Sequences were obtained from PBMCs or T cells enriched from blood (not recorded which). The rearrangement uses TRBV7-9 and TRBJ2-7; 8 positions agree with TRBD2. This TCR was sampled from a woman under 40 with acute COVID-19. The CDR3 nucleotides read TGTGCCAGCAGCTTAGGCGGTAGCGGGGTGGGCGAGCAGTACTTC. Translation: CASSLGGSGVGEQYF.